The 13 T cell receptor beta chains below come from one sample, sequenced in a study of CD8+ T cells in alopecia areata. As to treatment: oral pan-JAK inhibitor, 5-10 mg twice daily. Extracted RNA was reverse transcribed, and the resulting cDNA served as sequencing template. Only in-frame clones appear in the TCRdb table, and some are missing; sequencing was by immunoSEQ multiplex PCR. The table lists over 150,000 clones, 53% of them singletons. The specimen comprised CD8+ T cells sorted from blood, sampled at week 24, from a patient treated with tofacitinib. The receptors originated from a human donor with alopecia areata.

J is TRBJ1-2 and V is TRBV29-1, with 7 bases matching TRBD1. There are 13 residues in the CDR3. Germline CDR1 is SQVTM and CDR2 is ANQGSEA. Trimming took 2 bases from V and 5 from J; bases not matched to a gene: 5. The CDR3 loop reads CSVEKGTEYGYTF. CDR3 in DNA: TGCAGCGTTGAAAAAGGGACAGAATATGGCTACACCTTC.

The CDR3 sequence is CASSPAGRAANTEAFF. CDR3 coding DNA: TGTGCCAGCAGCCCAGCGGGCAGGGCGGCGAACACTGAAGCTTTCTTT. The gene calls are TRBV7-9 and TRBJ1-1; TRBD1 might be the D (5 bases). Germline CDR1 is SEHNR and CDR2 is FQNEAQ (reference sequence). The CDR3 covers 16 residues. V was clipped by 5 bases and J by 1 base, with 17 bases between them. Full variable domain (outside the CDR3, taken from reference TRBV7-9 and TRBJ1-1): DTGVSQNPRHKITKRGQNVTFRCDPISEHNRLYWYRQTLGQGPEFLTYFQNEAQLEKSRLLSDRFSAERPKGSFSTLEIQRTEQGDSAMYLCASSPAGRAANTEAFFGQGTRLTVV.

The sample holds a few counts of this clone. The V and J genes are TRBV19 and TRBJ2-4; possible D gene TRBD2, 6 bases. From germline, CDR1 is LNHDA and CDR2 SQIVND (reference sequence). The CDR3 loop spans 16 amino acids. Trimming took 3 bases from V and 3 from J, leaving 15 bases between them. CDR3 residues: CASSMMAGRVKNIQYF. The CDR3 nucleotides are TGTGCCAGTAGTATGATGGCGGGACGGGTCAAAAACATTCAGTACTTC.

For this clone: The sample contains more than one DNA sequence encoding this CDR3. The chain couples TRBV30 to TRBJ1-1; D remains ambiguous. Per germline, CDR1 GTSNPN and CDR2 SVGIG (reference sequence). Trimming pared 5 bases from V and 0 bases from J, leaving 4 bases between. This CDR3 spans 11 amino acids. The CDR3 DNA sequence: TGTGCCTGGGGGATGAACACTGAAGCTTTCTTT. Protein: CAWGMNTEAFF.

The chain couples TRBV5-6 to TRBJ2-2, with 10 bases matching TRBD1. Germline assignment: CDR1 SGHDT and CDR2 YYEEEE. The CDR3 is 16 residues long. After removal of 4 bases from V and 5 bases from J, the junction contained 8 bases not matched to a gene. CDR3: CASSVGTGVYTGELFF. Here the CDR3 DNA reads TGTGCCAGCAGCGTGGGGACAGGGGTATATACCGGGGAGCTGTTTTTT. Filled out from reference TRBV5-6 and TRBJ2-2, the complete variable domain reads DAGVTQSPTHLIKTRGQQVTLRCSPKSGHDTVSWYQQALGQGPQFIFQYYEEEERQRGNFPDRFSGHQFPNYSSELNVNALLLGDSALYLCASSVGTGVYTGELFFGEGSRLTVL.

This clone was recorded once. The chain joins TRBV6-1 to TRBJ2-1; D unresolved. Germline V lookup: CDR1 MNHNS, CDR2 SASEGT. The germline V and J ends were trimmed by 2 bases and 8 bases, with 10 bases remaining between them. The CDR3 consists of 13 residues. The CDR3 coding sequence is TGTGCCAGCAGTGAACTGAGTACCGATGAGCAGTTCTTC. Translation: CASSELSTDEQFF.

This clone was counted between two and nine times. The V and J genes are TRBV27 and TRBJ2-2; 8 bases map to TRBD1. With V trimmed by 5 bases and J by 7 bases, 6 bases remained unmatched. Germline V gene data show CDR1 as MNHEY and CDR2 as SMNVEV (reference sequence). CDR3 length: 14 residues. DNA of the CDR3: TGTGCCAGCAGTATCGACAGGGGAGGCGGGGAGCTGTTTTTT. Translation: CASSIDRGGGELFF.

The gene calls are TRBV30 and TRBJ2-2; D possibly corresponds to TRBD1 (6 bases). CDR1 is GTSNPN, CDR2 SVGIG, per germline (reference sequence). V gave up 1 base and J gave up 4 bases, with 10 bases separating them. This CDR3 region has 14 residues. The CDR3 here is CAWSAGTITGELFF. The CDR3, as DNA: TGTGCCTGGAGTGCCGGGACAATCACCGGGGAGCTGTTTTTT.

This clone was detected a few times. One end of the junction is discordant with germline, which a read error may explain. This sequence joins TRBV11-2 and TRBJ1-2; D perhaps matches TRBD1 (5 bases). This CDR3 contains 11 residues. CDR1 SGHAT and CDR2 FQNNGV come from the germline V gene. The CDR3 loop is CASSLNRNSFF. In DNA, the CDR3 is TGTGCCAGCAGCTTAAACAGGAACTCCTTCTTC.

The chain carries TRBV7-2 and TRBJ2-7; 7 nucleotides line up with TRBD1. The trim removed 3 bases at V and 5 bases at J, leaving 7 bases unmatched. The germline V gene encodes CDR1 SGHTA and CDR2 FQGNSA. The CDR3 contains 14 residues. The CDR3 coding sequence is TGTGCCAGCAGCTTGGGGGACAGCGGCCACGAGCAGTACTTC. It encodes CASSLGDSGHEQYF.

This clone was counted only a few times. V and J are TRBV14 and TRBJ2-7, with TRBD1 identical over 8 bases. Per the germline V gene, CDR1 is SGHDN and CDR2 is FVKESK. The CDR3 runs 14 residues. V gave up 4 bases and J gave up 6 bases; unmatched junction bases: 8. CDR3 residues: CASSLPGQGGEQYF. CDR3 in DNA: TGTGCCAGCAGCCTGCCCGGACAGGGAGGCGAGCAGTACTTC. The whole variable domain, filled in from reference TRBV14 and TRBJ2-7, reads EAGVTQFPSHSVIEKGQTVTLRCDPISGHDNLYWYRRVMGKEIKFLLHFVKESKQDESGMPNNRFLAERTGGTYSTLKVQPAELEDSGVYFCASSLPGQGGEQYFGPGTRLTVT.

The table lists this clone with a few counts. The chain couples TRBV15 to TRBJ2-2, with D possibly TRBD2 on 6 matching bases. The V gene lost 1 base and the J gene lost 2 bases, with 11 bases spanning the gap. The CDR3 consists of 16 residues. The germline gives CDR1 LNHNV, CDR2 YYDKDF (reference sequence). CDR3 bases: TGTGCCACCAGCAGAGCGGAGGGAGTAAACACCGGGGAGCTGTTTTTT. As protein: CATSRAEGVNTGELFF.

There are a few counts of this clone. V gene TRBV19 combines with J gene TRBJ1-1; D not certain. Germline values: CDR1 LNHDA, CDR2 SQIVND (reference sequence). The CDR3 is 17 residues long. Deletions cut 0 bases from V and 3 bases from J, with 17 bases between. As DNA, the CDR3 is TGTGCCAGTAGTATAGATCTGGAGACGGTGCCCGACACTGAAGCTTTCTTT. It encodes CASSIDLETVPDTEAFF. Full variable domain (missing parts from reference TRBV19 and TRBJ1-1): DGGITQSPKYLFRKEGQNVTLSCEQNLNHDAMYWYRQDPGQGLRLIYYSQIVNDFQKGDIAEGYSVSREKKESFPLTVTSAQKNPTAFYLCASSIDLETVPDTEAFFGQGTRLTVV.